This entry features one T cell receptor (beta chain) sequence. Its antigen is unknown. The input lacks base qualities; no much larger clone sits a single base away. The sample is drawn from a study of OX40 agonist ivuxolimab in advanced cancers. Context from the whole study: Ivuxolimab was an agonistic, fully human IgG2 monoclonal antibody directed against OX40 (CD134), a costimulatory receptor. Intravenous ivuxolimab was administered to patients every 2 weeks at six dose levels: 0.01, 0.1, 0.3, 1.5, 3 and 10 mg/kg. Among the roughly 54 dose-escalation patients, about 20 had hepatocellular carcinoma, roughly 15 melanoma, 9 renal cell carcinoma and 9 head and neck cancer. In the dose-escalation cohort, 82.7% of patients were male, and the mean age was approximately 60 years, with a range of roughly 20 to 79. Patients were allowed to have had prior anti-PD-1, anti-PD-L1 or anti-CTLA-4 therapy, and roughly two fifths of the dose-escalation patients had been treated with checkpoint inhibitors. Partial responses were achieved by three dose-escalation patients, of whom one had hepatocellular carcinoma and two had cutaneous melanoma. Peripheral TCRbeta sequencing aimed to test whether ivuxolimab altered TCR sequence diversity and caused clonal T-cell expansion. The paper reports the monotherapy dose-escalation portion (N = 52 patients) of the phase I ivuxolimab trial. Study-wide conclusions, independent of this receptor: Antigen specificity was not determined for the clonally expanded peripheral T cells. On average, CD8+ T cells showed more expanded clones than CD4+ T cells after ivuxolimab. Low levels of normalized T-cell clonal expansion were also seen in some nonresponding patients. Partial responders in the 0.1-3.0 mg/kg groups had among the lowest normalized peripheral clonal expansion, especially among CD8+ T cells. At doses of 0.1 to 3.0 mg/kg, clonal expansion of both CD4+ and CD8+ blood T cells was observed from baseline to week 6.

Patients with autoimmune disease history or receiving systemic immunosuppression were excluded from the trial. In every dose cohort, peripheral blood was drawn for TCR sequencing at baseline, cycle 4 day 1, and cycle 7 day 1. The samples were drawn from a first-in-human, open-label, multicenter phase I dose-escalation trial of ivuxolimab. Adults with locally advanced or metastatic melanoma, renal cell, hepatocellular, or head and neck squamous cell carcinoma were enrolled in the trial. Before TCR sequencing, CD4+ and CD8+ T cells were separately sorted from peripheral blood. The germline V gene encodes CDR1 MNHNS and CDR2 SASEGT. The trim is 3 bases for V and 3 bases for J, with a gap of 9 bases between the germline ends. CDR3 length: 13 amino acids, cysteine to phenylalanine. Here the CDR3 DNA is all that survives: 39 bases in frame from base 1. For sequencing of the TCRbeta CDR3 region, genomic DNA was extracted from the sorted cells. TCRbeta CDR3 regions were sequenced using the immunoSEQ Assay. Sourced from immuneACCESS, this table was stored by TCRdb with only in-frame sequences that have V and J called. A share of the clones is absent; for the studies checked, an unresolved V gene accounts for under half, and the remainder has no known explanation. In all, the sample holds about 62,000 clones, and 79% of those were seen once. Roughly a tenth of the sample lies in the top ten.

The chain is made from TRBV6-1 and TRBJ2-7; TRBD1 could be the D gene, as 5 bases match. Sequencing used CD4+ or CD8+ T cells sorted from blood, obtained in a trial of the OX40 agonist ivuxolimab. The sequence came from an adult with an advanced solid tumor such as melanoma, head and neck, liver or kidney cancer. The nucleotide sequence is TGTGCCAGCAGTGACCAGGGTTACTACGAGCAGTACTTC. Its translation is CASSDQGYYEQYF.